These 18 T cell receptor beta chains share one sample of origin, sequenced in a study of T cell changes during pregnancy in multiple sclerosis. Libraries were prepared by immunoSEQ multiplex PCR; TCRdb keeps only in-frame clonotypes and omits some of them. The sample contains under 50,000 clones, more than 85% of which appear only once. The sample in question was CD8+ T cells from peripheral blood mononuclear cells, obtained in the second trimester of pregnancy. These receptors came from a female donor with multiple sclerosis, enrolled in a pregnancy study.

The chain joins TRBV7-6 to TRBJ2-5, with 9 nucleotides matching TRBD2. The length of the CDR3 is 15 residues. The germline V gene has CDR1 SGHVS and CDR2 FNYEAQ. Trimming at V came to 5 bases and at J to 5 bases, leaving 9 bases not matched to a gene. CDR3 DNA sequence: TGTGCCAGCAGCCCGTGGACTAGCGCAGGGGAGACCCAGTACTTC. Its protein product is CASSPWTSAGETQYF.

This clone turned up a few times. The chain employs TRBV19 and TRBJ1-2, with D tentatively TRBD1 (6 bases). The CDR3 spans 15 residues. V lost 6 bases and J 3 bases, leaving 17 bases between the germline ends. Germline V gives CDR1 LNHDA, CDR2 SQIVND (reference sequence). The CDR3 here is CASSRRNRDDYGYTF. The CDR3 DNA follows: TGTGCCAGTAGCCGACGGAACAGGGACGACTATGGCTACACCTTC.

The chain joins TRBV9 to TRBJ1-1, with 9 nucleotides matching TRBD1. The CDR3 consists of 17 residues. J lost 1 base, V lost 0 bases, and 7 bases had no gene match. Germline V lookup: CDR1 SGDLS, CDR2 YYNGEE. The CDR3 here is CASSVVPTGGENTEAFF. The CDR3 bases are TGTGCCAGCAGCGTAGTCCCGACAGGGGGGGAGAACACTGAAGCTTTCTTT. The whole variable domain, filled in from reference TRBV9 and TRBJ1-1, reads DSGVTQTPKHLITATGQRVTLRCSPRSGDLSVYWYQQSLDQGLQFLIQYYNGEERAKGNILERFSAQQFPDLHSELNLSSLELGDSALYFCASSVVPTGGENTEAFFGQGTRLTVV.

The chain recombines TRBV7-2 with TRBJ1-6, with 7 positions matching TRBD1. Per germline, CDR1 SGHTA and CDR2 FQGNSA. Trimming at V came to 0 bases and at J to 9 bases, leaving 2 bases not matched to a gene. The CDR3 covers 14 residues. The CDR3 is CASSLARDSSPLHF. DNA of the CDR3: TGTGCCAGCAGCTTAGCACGGGACAGTTCACCCCTCCACTTT.

The chain employs TRBV4-3 and TRBJ2-1, with a tentative D call TRBD2 (6 bases). Germline V gene sequence: CDR1 LGHNA, CDR2 YSLEER. The CDR3 is 13 residues long. V was clipped by 1 base and J by 6 bases, with 7 bases between them. The CDR3 loop is CASSQALANEQFF. In DNA form, the CDR3 reads TGCGCCAGCAGCCAAGCACTAGCCAATGAGCAGTTCTTC.

This clone was detected only once. The chain combines TRBV11-2 with TRBJ1-2; D remains ambiguous. Looked up from germline, CDR1 is SGHAT and CDR2 is FQNNGV. This CDR3 comprises 15 residues. The ends were cut back, 5 bases at V and 5 bases at J, with 18 bases in the middle. In DNA form, the CDR3 reads TGTGCCAGCAGCCTCCTGCTGGAGTCGGGATATGGCTACACCTTC. Its translation is CASSLLLESGYGYTF.

The V call is TRBV7-9, the J call TRBJ2-1; 13 bases align to TRBD2. Per germline, CDR1 SEHNR and CDR2 FQNEAQ (reference sequence). Trimming took 6 bases from V and 8 from J; bases not matched to a gene: 7. The CDR3 is 15 residues long. The CDR3 loop reads CASSLTSGGAYEQFF. The CDR3 DNA is TGTGCCAGCAGTCTTACTAGCGGGGGGGCTTATGAGCAGTTCTTC.

This chain joins TRBV4-1 and TRBJ2-3; 14 nucleotides match TRBD2. There are 17 residues in the CDR3. V was pared by 4 bases and J by 2 bases, with 5 bases of the junction left unmatched. Germline lookup yields CDR1 MGHRA and CDR2 YSYEKL. CDR3 residues: CASSPATSGGATDTQYF. CDR3 bases: TGCGCCAGCAGCCCCGCGACTAGCGGGGGGGCCACAGATACGCAGTATTTT.

In its sample, this clone was seen a few times. V gene TRBV11-2 combines with J gene TRBJ2-5, with D possibly TRBD2 on 6 matching bases. V was pared by 0 bases and J by 7 bases, with 15 bases between. The CDR3 contains 15 residues. Germline CDR1 is SGHAT and CDR2 is FQNNGV. In nucleotides, the CDR3 is TGTGCCAGCAGCTTAGATGCGGGACGCTTTATGACCCAGTACTTC. This translates into CASSLDAGRFMTQYF. Combining the CDR3 with reference TRBV11-2 and TRBJ2-5 gives the whole variable domain EAGVAQSPRYKIIEKRQSVAFWCNPISGHATLYWYQQILGQGPKLLIQFQNNGVVDDSQLPKDRFSAERLKGVDSTLKIQPAKLEDSAVYLCASSLDAGRFMTQYFGPGTRLLVL.

The V call is TRBV23-1, the J call TRBJ1-3; the match to TRBD1 covers 7 bases. TRBV23-1 is sorted into the ORF group, with uncertain function. J lost 1 base, V lost 3 bases, and 6 bases had no gene match. The CDR3 contains 16 residues. The CDR3 is CASSHQQGSSGNTIYF. The CDR3 DNA is TGCGCCAGCAGTCACCAACAGGGGTCTTCTGGAAACACCATATATTTT.

The CDR3 is CASSWIPGQVNYGYTF. Written as DNA, the CDR3 is TGTGCCAGCAGCTGGATCCCGGGACAGGTGAACTATGGCTACACCTTC. This rearrangement joins TRBV5-5 to TRBJ1-2; 8 bases agree with TRBD1. The CDR3 runs 16 residues. V trimming: 3 bases; J trimming: 2 bases; junction bases outside the gene matches: 9. CDR1 and CDR2 (germline): SGHKS, YYEKEE (reference sequence).

The chain is built from TRBV29-1 and TRBJ2-2, with TRBD2 matching 9 bases. CDR3 length equals 18 residues. Germline loops: CDR1 SQVTM, CDR2 ANQGSEA. Trimming at V came to 0 bases and at J to 2 bases, leaving 10 bases not matched to a gene. The CDR3 coding sequence is TGCAGCGTTGAAGAGCGGCTCGGCGGGGGGGATAACACCGGGGAGCTGTTTTTT. It is translated as CSVEERLGGGDNTGELFF.

The V gene is TRBV7-3, the J gene TRBJ1-1; no clear D gene. The CDR3 covers 13 residues. V was pared by 4 bases and J by 5 bases, with 11 bases between. Germline V gene sequence: CDR1 SGHTA, CDR2 FQGTGA. DNA of the CDR3: TGTGCCAGCAGCTCCGGGGTTGGGACTGAAGCTTTCTTT. Translation: CASSSGVGTEAFF.

J is TRBJ2-5 and V is TRBV18, with D perhaps TRBD2 (5 bases). The germline V gene has CDR1 KGHSH and CDR2 LQKENI. The CDR3 extends over 13 amino acids. V was shortened by 3 bases and J by 2 bases, with 7 bases between the two germline ends. The DNA for the CDR3 is TGTGCCAGCTCACCCCCGGGACAAGAGACCCAGTACTTC. It codes for CASSPPGQETQYF.

The chain couples TRBV10-3 to TRBJ1-2; TRBD1 matches 7 bases. The trim removed 0 bases at V and 4 bases at J, leaving 5 bases unmatched. CDR1 is ENHRY, CDR2 SYGVKD, per germline. The CDR3 contains 15 residues. The CDR3, as DNA: TGTGCCATCAGTGAGTCGAAAGGGGGCTTCTATGGCTACACCTTC. Encoded protein: CAISESKGGFYGYTF.

The rearrangement joins TRBV15 to TRBJ1-2; D is unclear. This CDR3 region has 13 residues. Germline lookup yields CDR1 LNHNV and CDR2 YYDKDF (reference sequence). V lost 0 bases and J 7 bases, leaving 9 bases between the germline ends. CDR3 region: CATSREEGGGYTF. The DNA for the CDR3 is TGTGCCACCAGCAGAGAAGAGGGCGGTGGCTACACCTTC.

The V call is TRBV7-9, the J call TRBJ2-2, with TRBD2 as a possible D gene (6 bases). CDR1 and CDR2 (germline): SEHNR, FQNEAQ (reference sequence). The CDR3 totals 16 residues. Trimming left V 5 bases short and J 5 bases short, with 18 bases between. CDR3 coding DNA: TGTGCCAGCAGCACCACTTGGGACTGGTCGACCGGGGAGCTGTTTTTT. Protein product: CASSTTWDWSTGELFF.

This clone came up once. The V gene is TRBV6-5, the J gene TRBJ2-7; tentatively, D is TRBD2 (6 bases). CDR1 MNHEY and CDR2 SVGAGI come from the germline V gene. The CDR3 sequence is 13 residues long. The V end lost 4 bases, the J end lost 6 bases, and 13 bases lay between the germline ends. The DNA for the CDR3 is TGTGCCAGCAGTTCCGGGACTCCGATCGAGCAGTACTTC. This codes for CASSSGTPIEQYF.